Following are 18 T cell receptor beta chains from one sample sequenced in a study of blood T cell repertoires in COVID-19. Sequencing was performed with immunoSEQ multiplex PCR; in TCRdb, only in-frame clones are kept and a portion is missing. The sample has 310,000 or so clones; roughly nine tenths are singletons. Sequencing used peripheral blood. These receptor sequences come from a woman in her thirties with COVID-19, enrolled during active disease.

CDR3 sequence reads: CASSSGDRGHTEAFF. The CDR3 bases are TGCGCCAGCAGCTCAGGGGACAGGGGGCATACTGAAGCTTTCTTT. The V call is TRBV5-1, the J call TRBJ1-1, with 12 nucleotides matching TRBD1. J gave up 5 bases and V 3 bases, and 5 bases lay outside the gene matches. CDR1 is SGHRS, CDR2 YFSETQ, per germline. The CDR3 runs 15 residues.

The chain uses TRBV18 and TRBJ2-7, with D perhaps TRBD1 (5 bases). V lost 2 bases to trimming and J lost 1 base, with 15 bases between them. Germline V gene data show CDR1 as KGHSH and CDR2 as LQKENI. The length of the CDR3 is 16 residues. For the CDR3, the DNA is TGTGCCAGCTCACCAACTCCAACAAGGGGATCCTACGAGCAGTACTTC. Residues: CASSPTPTRGSYEQYF.

CDR3 bases: TGTGCCAGCAGTCCAGACAGGGGGCGCTTTGAAAAACTGTTTTTT. Encoded protein: CASSPDRGRFEKLFF. J is TRBJ1-4 and V is TRBV2, with 10 bases matching TRBD1. The CDR3 is 15 residues long. Germline V gene sequence: CDR1 SNHLY, CDR2 FYNNEI. V trimming: 5 bases; J trimming: 7 bases; junction bases outside the gene matches: 7.

The chain uses TRBV6-5 and TRBJ2-3; possible D gene TRBD2, 6 bases. Germline CDR1 is MNHEY and CDR2 is SVGAGI. With 7 bases removed from V and 5 bases from J, the gap between germline ends came to 19 bases. The CDR3 spans 15 residues. The CDR3 sequence: CASTRMEGYGDTQYF. CDR3 nucleotide sequence: TGTGCCAGCACCCGAATGGAGGGTTATGGAGATACGCAGTATTTT.

V is TRBV9 and J is TRBJ2-2, with 8 bases matching TRBD1. After removal of 0 bases from V and 3 bases from J, the junction contained 7 bases not matched to a gene. This CDR3 has 17 residues. Germline-derived CDR1 and CDR2 are SGDLS and YYNGEE. CDR3 sequence reads: CASSVGRGTGDTGELFF. The CDR3 DNA reads TGTGCCAGCAGCGTAGGTCGCGGGACAGGTGACACCGGGGAGCTGTTTTTT.

CDR3 in amino acids: CSASPQLTYGYTF. The CDR3 DNA reads TGCAGTGCTAGTCCACAGCTTACCTATGGCTACACCTTC. The chain uses TRBV20-1 and TRBJ1-2; no definite D call. V lost 3 bases and J lost 4, with 12 bases in between. Germline V lookup: CDR1 DFQATT, CDR2 SNEGSKA (reference sequence). CDR3 length equals 13 residues.

A remark on this clone: One base away lies a much larger clone, so this may be a sequencing read error. At the DNA level, this CDR3 is encoded by other sequences in the same sample as well. The chain uses TRBV15 and TRBJ1-2; tentatively, D is TRBD1 (6 bases). Germline-derived CDR1 and CDR2 are LNHNV and YYDKDF (reference sequence). The V gene lost 0 bases and the J gene lost 6 bases, with 8 bases spanning the gap. This CDR3 spans 13 amino acids. Here the CDR3 DNA reads TGTGCCACCAGCAGAGAAGAGGGGGATGGCTACACCTTC. Protein sequence: CATSREEGDGYTF.

V gene TRBV28 combines with J gene TRBJ1-5; D perhaps matches TRBD1 (6 bases). The CDR3 loop spans 16 amino acids. Germline CDR1 and CDR2: MDHEN and SYDVKM. V dropped 6 bases and J dropped 0 bases, with 15 bases sitting between them. The CDR3 region is CASSQKQGNSNQPQHF. The CDR3 coding sequence is TGTGCCAGCAGCCAAAAACAGGGAAATAGCAATCAGCCCCAGCATTTT.

The chain has TRBV10-3 and TRBJ2-1; 13 bases are a match to TRBD2. Germline values: CDR1 ENHRY, CDR2 SYGVKD. V lost 6 bases to trimming and J lost 8 bases; unmatched junction nucleotides: 10. CDR3 length equals 16 residues. The CDR3 loop reads CAIRTGLAGLSDEQFF. The CDR3 DNA sequence: TGTGCCATCAGGACGGGACTAGCGGGGCTGAGCGATGAGCAGTTCTTC.

The chain couples TRBV9 to TRBJ2-5; TRBD2 aligns across 9 bases. J was trimmed by 3 bases and V by 0 bases; bases with no gene match: 9. Germline CDR1 reads SGDLS; CDR2 reads YYNGEE. The CDR3 runs to 17 residues. CDR3 DNA: TGTGCCAGCAGCGTAGGGGTAGCGGGAGTTTTGGAAGAGACCCAGTACTTC. It is translated as CASSVGVAGVLEETQYF.

The chain employs TRBV24-1 and TRBJ1-2; D remains unclear. Germline V gives CDR1 KGHDR, CDR2 SFDVKD. The CDR3 runs 14 residues. The ends were cut back, 6 bases at V and 0 bases at J, with 10 bases in the middle. DNA for the CDR3: TGTGCCACCAGTAATTCCGTTACTAACTATGGCTACACCTTC. This translates into CATSNSVTNYGYTF.

This chain connects TRBV6-5 to TRBJ2-1; 7 nucleotides agree with TRBD2. Germline values: CDR1 MNHEY, CDR2 SVGAGI. This CDR3 region has 14 residues. The V and J ends lost 8 bases and 2 bases, in that order; junction bases with no gene match: 6. In DNA, the CDR3 is TGTGCCAGCGGTTTGGGGGGGGCCTACAATGAGCAGTTCTTC. Its translation is CASGLGGAYNEQFF.

The chain carries TRBV5-6 and TRBJ1-6; a weak D match, TRBD1 (5 bases). The CDR3 spans 14 residues. The germline V and J ends were trimmed by 6 bases and 7 bases, with 14 bases remaining between them. Germline values: CDR1 SGHDT, CDR2 YYEEEE. CDR3 sequence (DNA): TGTGCCAGCACCGTATCGGAGGGGAATTCACCCCTCCACTTT. Protein product: CASTVSEGNSPLHF. Complete variable domain (other parts from reference TRBV5-6 and TRBJ1-6): DAGVTQSPTHLIKTRGQQVTLRCSPKSGHDTVSWYQQALGQGPQFIFQYYEEEERQRGNFPDRFSGHQFPNYSSELNVNALLLGDSALYLCASTVSEGNSPLHFGNGTRLTVT.

V and J are TRBV19 and TRBJ2-5; 10 bases are a match to TRBD2. This CDR3 spans 13 amino acids. Germline V gene sequence: CDR1 LNHDA, CDR2 SQIVND (reference sequence). The junction had 6 bases not matched to a gene; V was cut back by 10 bases and J by 4 bases. CDR3 sequence (DNA): TGTGCCACCAGCGGGAGGGTCCCAGAGACCCAGTACTTC. Translation: CATSGRVPETQYF. Based on the CDR3 plus reference TRBV19 and TRBJ2-5, the full variable domain is DGGITQSPKYLFRKEGQNVTLSCEQNLNHDAMYWYRQDPGQGLRLIYYSQIVNDFQKGDIAEGYSVSREKKESFPLTVTSAQKNPTAFYLCATSGRVPETQYFGPGTRLLVL.

The chain is built from TRBV25-1 and TRBJ1-6; 8 bases fit TRBD1. The CDR3 is made up of 17 amino acids. Per germline, CDR1 MGHDK and CDR2 SYGVNS. J lost 9 bases, V lost 2 bases, and 12 bases had no gene match. CDR3 region: CASSEKAGGRLGSPLHF. The DNA of the CDR3 is TGTGCCAGCAGTGAAAAGGCAGGGGGCAGGTTGGGTTCACCCCTCCACTTT.

V usage is TRBV29-1 and J usage is TRBJ1-4, with a tentative D call TRBD1 (6 bases). The CDR3 loop spans 14 amino acids. Germline V gene data show CDR1 as SQVTM and CDR2 as ANQGSEA. V lost 5 bases, J lost 0 bases, and 10 bases lay in between. The CDR3 here is CSVQQGSTNEKLFF. The CDR3 nucleotides are TGCAGCGTTCAACAGGGCTCAACTAATGAAAAACTGTTTTTT.

The rearrangement joins TRBV11-2 to TRBJ1-5; D ambiguous. The CDR3 is made up of 13 amino acids. Trimming removed 0 bases at V and 5 bases at J, with 5 bases between. Germline values: CDR1 SGHAT, CDR2 FQNNGV. Here the CDR3 DNA reads TGTGCCAGCAGCTTAGAGCGGGATCAGCCCCAGCATTTT. Its protein is CASSLERDQPQHF.

V gene TRBV7-9 combines with J gene TRBJ2-4; 9 nucleotides line up with TRBD1. The CDR3 extends over 14 amino acids. Germline-derived CDR1 and CDR2 are SEHNR and FQNEAQ (reference sequence). J gave up 8 bases and V 1 base, and 3 bases lay outside the gene matches. CDR3 sequence reads: CASSLVDRGDIQYF. The CDR3 DNA is TGTGCCAGCAGCTTAGTGGACAGGGGAGACATTCAGTACTTC.